The 25 T cell receptor beta chains below come from one sample, sequenced in a study of shared clonotypes between healthy human individuals. The method was immunoSEQ multiplex PCR; TCRdb's version includes in-frame clones alone and lacks a portion of them. Here the sample spans roughly 2,500,000 clones, approximately 93% being singletons. Sequencing was done on a sample of naive CD4+ T cells from PBMCs. Subset of the sample: CD45RA+ positively selected. Receptors originate from a man younger than 30 in good health. Some clones in this sample may be carry-over from other donors' samples.

The V call is TRBV25-1, the J call TRBJ1-5; D gene uncertain. Germline loops: CDR1 MGHDK, CDR2 SYGVNS. This CDR3 contains 17 residues. Trimming cost V 1 base and J 6 bases, with 19 bases left between them. The CDR3 DNA reads as TGTGCCAGCAGTGAATTGTTAAAACCTCGGGAGGGTCAGCCCCAGCATTTT. This codes for CASSELLKPREGQPQHF.

The rearrangement links TRBV5-6 to TRBJ2-3; perhaps TRBD1 as D (5 bases). The CDR3 loop spans 15 amino acids. Germline V gene data show CDR1 as SGHDT and CDR2 as YYEEEE. Trimming removed 1 base from V and 1 base from J, with 10 bases in between. The CDR3 DNA sequence: TGTGCCAGCAGCTTGTGGGGCACAGGCACAGATACGCAGTATTTT. This encodes CASSLWGTGTDTQYF.

This chain's CDR3 is CAWNAGGAGNTIYF. The CDR3 DNA is TGTGCCTGGAATGCCGGTGGGGCTGGAAACACCATATATTTT. The rearrangement links TRBV30 to TRBJ1-3; D gene ambiguous. Germline CDR1 GTSNPN, CDR2 SVGIG (reference sequence). Trimming shortened V by 4 bases and J by 2 bases, and 12 bases separated the two germline ends. This CDR3 has 14 residues.

This chain connects TRBV19 to TRBJ1-1; the match to TRBD1 covers 9 bases. This CDR3 region has 13 residues. From germline, CDR1 is LNHDA and CDR2 SQIVND (reference sequence). V trimming: 8 bases; J trimming: 1 base; junction bases outside the gene matches: 2. The CDR3 loop reads CASPGQGNTEAFF. The CDR3 DNA reads as TGTGCCAGTCCGGGACAGGGGAACACTGAAGCTTTCTTT.

DNA for the CDR3: TGTGCCAGCAGTTTAATCGGGTTGGGCACTGAAGCTTTCTTT. Translating it yields CASSLIGLGTEAFF. The V call is TRBV28, the J call TRBJ1-1; D unresolved. V lost 2 bases to trimming and J lost 4 bases, with 11 bases between them. Per the germline V gene, CDR1 is MDHEN and CDR2 is SYDVKM. This CDR3 is built from 14 residues.

This clone was recorded once. The V gene is TRBV18, the J gene TRBJ1-1, with D unclear. The germline V gene encodes CDR1 KGHSH and CDR2 LQKENI. This CDR3 comprises 12 residues. Trimming stripped 2 bases from V and 9 bases from J, with 10 bases between. CDR3 residues: CASSPMTDQAFF. The CDR3 coding sequence is TGTGCCAGCTCACCAATGACGGATCAAGCTTTCTTT.

The genes are TRBV5-8 and TRBJ1-2; possible D gene TRBD1, 6 bases. Germline V gives CDR1 SGHTS, CDR2 YDEGEE. This CDR3 spans 14 amino acids. V gave up 2 bases and J gave up 5 bases, with 13 bases separating them. The CDR3 sequence: CASSLNTGKYGYTF. For the CDR3, the DNA is TGTGCCAGCAGCTTAAATACAGGGAAGTATGGCTACACCTTC.

This clone has only one observation. The chain couples TRBV15 to TRBJ2-3, with 9 bases lining up with TRBD2. CDR3 length: 19 residues. V lost 0 bases and J lost 2; bases outside the gene matches: 12. Germline V CDR1 and CDR2: LNHNV, YYDKDF (reference sequence). The CDR3 sequence is CATSRDSPSTSGNTDTQYF. For the CDR3, the DNA is TGTGCCACCAGCAGAGATTCCCCTTCGACTAGCGGAAACACAGATACGCAGTATTTT.

The gene calls are TRBV5-1 and TRBJ2-1; 11 bases agree with TRBD1. The CDR3 loop spans 15 amino acids. Germline V gene lookup returns CDR1 SGHRS and CDR2 YFSETQ. V shed 4 bases, J shed 9 bases, and the junction held 9 bases outside the gene matches. CDR3 coding DNA: TGCGCCAGCAGCGAGGGGACAGGGGGTAGCAGTGAGCAGTTCTTC. Its protein is CASSEGTGGSSEQFF. The complete variable domain, with remaining parts taken from reference TRBV5-1 and TRBJ2-1, reads KAGVTQTPRYLIKTRGQQVTLSCSPISGHRSVSWYQQTPGQGLQFLFEYFSETQRNKGNFPGRFSGRQFSNSRSEMNVSTLELGDSALYLCASSEGTGGSSEQFFGPGTRLTVL.

In this sample, this clone turned up once. The chain couples TRBV6-7 to TRBJ1-4; perhaps TRBD1 as D (5 bases). TRBV6-7 counts as an open reading frame of uncertain function. The CDR3 consists of 17 residues. Between the trimmed V and J ends, which lost 5 bases and 0 bases, there was a span of 16 bases. The CDR3 loop reads CASSPDRNIATNEKLFF. As DNA, the CDR3 is TGTGCCAGCAGTCCCGACAGAAATATTGCAACTAATGAAAAACTGTTTTTT.

The gene calls are TRBV6-1 and TRBJ2-1, with 7 bases lining up with TRBD1. The CDR3 extends over 15 amino acids. V shed 4 bases, J shed 4 bases, and the junction held 7 bases outside the gene matches. CDR1 and CDR2 from the germline V gene are MNHNS and SASEGT. The CDR3 here is CASSATGTVYNEQFF. The CDR3 nucleotides read TGTGCCAGCAGTGCGACCGGGACAGTATACAATGAGCAGTTCTTC.

The chain recombines TRBV7-2 with TRBJ2-1, with TRBD2 matching 8 bases. V gave up 5 bases and J gave up 2 bases; unmatched junction bases: 11. The CDR3 has 17 amino acids. Per the germline V gene, CDR1 is SGHTA and CDR2 is FQGNSA. The CDR3 reads CASSLETLAVTYNEQFF. In DNA, the CDR3 is TGTGCCAGCAGCCTAGAGACACTAGCGGTGACCTACAATGAGCAGTTCTTC. The entire variable domain, with the rest obtained from reference TRBV7-2 and TRBJ2-1, is as follows: GAGVSQSPSNKVTEKGKDVELRCDPISGHTALYWYRQSLGQGLEFLIYFQGNSAPDKSGLPSDRFSAERTGGSVSTLTIQRTQQEDSAVYLCASSLETLAVTYNEQFFGPGTRLTVL.

This clone has more than one count but fewer than ten. Other nucleotide sequences from this sample produce the same CDR3. V and J are TRBV7-9 and TRBJ1-5, with unresolved D. V dropped 5 bases and J dropped 0 bases, with 2 bases sitting between them. The CDR3 is made up of 12 amino acids. Germline CDR1 is SEHNR and CDR2 is FQNEAQ (reference sequence). The CDR3 DNA reads as TGTGCCAGCAGCCGTAGCAATCAGCCCCAGCATTTT. Translation: CASSRSNQPQHF. The complete variable domain, with remaining parts taken from reference TRBV7-9 and TRBJ1-5, reads DTGVSQNPRHKITKRGQNVTFRCDPISEHNRLYWYRQTLGQGPEFLTYFQNEAQLEKSRLLSDRFSAERPKGSFSTLEIQRTEQGDSAMYLCASSRSNQPQHFGDGTRLSIL.

The V and J genes are TRBV19 and TRBJ1-5; no definite D call. V lost 6 bases to trimming and J lost 0 bases, with 15 bases between them. The CDR3 runs to 16 residues. Germline V gene sequence: CDR1 LNHDA, CDR2 SQIVND (reference sequence). CDR3 sequence: CASSPSGEYSNQPQHF. In nucleotides, the CDR3 is TGTGCCAGTAGCCCCTCAGGAGAGTATAGCAATCAGCCCCAGCATTTT.

This clone was counted once. The chain combines TRBV5-1 with TRBJ1-2; TRBD1 agrees at 7 bases. The CDR3 extends over 15 amino acids. V lost 4 bases and J lost 7; bases outside the gene matches: 13. Germline CDR1 is SGHRS and CDR2 is YFSETQ. The CDR3 DNA is TGCGCCAGCAGCGGGAAAACAGGGGCGTCTTCTGGCTACACCTTC. Its translation is CASSGKTGASSGYTF.

In DNA form, the CDR3 reads TGTGCCAGCAGCTTACCTGGGACAGGGGGAAGGGAGACCCAGTACTTC. It is translated as CASSLPGTGGRETQYF. This chain uses TRBV5-4 with TRBJ2-5; TRBD1 agrees at 11 bases. In germline, CDR1 is SGHNT, CDR2 YYREEE (reference sequence). There are 16 residues in the CDR3. V lost 2 bases to trimming and J lost 5 bases; unmatched junction nucleotides: 8.

The J gene is TRBJ1-2, the V gene TRBV15, with 8 positions matching TRBD1. Germline V CDR1 and CDR2: LNHNV, YYDKDF (reference sequence). The CDR3 is made up of 15 amino acids. With 1 base clipped from V and 4 bases from J, the junction kept 5 bases outside the gene matches. The CDR3 coding sequence is TGTGCCACCAGCAGAGGCACAGACAGGGGCTATGGCTACACCTTC. Translating it yields CATSRGTDRGYGYTF.

The chain carries TRBV12-2 and TRBJ1-2. TRBV12-2 is described as a pseudogene. This CDR3 contains 13 residues. The CDR3 DNA follows: TGTGCAAGTCGGAGGGGGGCTTACTATGGCTACACCTTC. It encodes CASRRGAYYGYTF.

V gene TRBV28 combines with J gene TRBJ2-7; 9 nucleotides line up with TRBD2. Germline V gene data show CDR1 as MDHEN and CDR2 as SYDVKM. CDR3 size: 15 residues. The V and J ends lost 3 bases and 1 base, in that order; junction bases with no gene match: 4. CDR3 amino acids: CASSLAGGRSYEQYF. The CDR3 DNA reads as TGTGCCAGCAGTTTGGCGGGAGGGAGGTCCTACGAGCAGTACTTC.

As to this clone: The sample holds other DNA sequences that translate to the same CDR3. V and J are TRBV18 and TRBJ2-3, with no clear D. Trimming shortened V by 2 bases and J by 6 bases, and 6 bases separated the two germline ends. Germline assignment: CDR1 KGHSH and CDR2 LQKENI. There are 12 residues in the CDR3. This CDR3 is CASSPITDTQYF. The CDR3 DNA follows: TGTGCCAGCTCACCAATCACGGATACGCAGTATTTT.

This clone occurred once. This chain connects TRBV19 to TRBJ2-7; 7 bases are a match to TRBD2. CDR1 is LNHDA and CDR2 is SQIVND in the germline V gene (reference sequence). Germline trimming cut 3 bases from V and 2 bases from J; bases unmatched to any gene: 7. The CDR3 is 15 residues long. Written as DNA, the CDR3 is TGTGCCAGTAGTATCTCACTGCGGGGGACCTACGAGCAGTACTTC. Its protein product is CASSISLRGTYEQYF.

The gene calls are TRBV2 and TRBJ2-1, with D hard to call. There are 15 residues in the CDR3. CDR1 is SNHLY and CDR2 is FYNNEI in the germline V gene. V was shortened by 5 bases and J by 3 bases, with 14 bases between the two germline ends. The CDR3 here is CASSQLKRVYNEQFF. The CDR3 DNA is TGTGCCAGCAGTCAATTAAAAAGGGTCTACAATGAGCAGTTCTTC.

Of note for this clone: Distinct nucleotide sequences in the sample also encode this CDR3. V gene TRBV5-6 combines with J gene TRBJ2-5, with 10 bases lining up with TRBD1. The CDR3 has 13 amino acids. Germline V gene lookup returns CDR1 SGHDT and CDR2 YYEEEE. Unmatched junction bases numbered 2, after V lost 4 bases and J lost 5 bases. CDR3 in DNA: TGTGCCAGCAGCCGGGACAGGGGTGAGACCCAGTACTTC. Its protein is CASSRDRGETQYF.

The chain is built from TRBV15 and TRBJ2-1; 9 nucleotides align to TRBD2. The germline V gene encodes CDR1 LNHNV and CDR2 YYDKDF (reference sequence). The CDR3 totals 16 residues. The trim removed 0 bases at V and 3 bases at J, leaving 3 bases unmatched. Here the CDR3 reads CATSREGTSRYNEQFF. The CDR3 region has the DNA TGTGCCACCAGCAGAGAGGGGACTAGCCGCTACAATGAGCAGTTCTTC.

The V and J genes are TRBV6-6 and TRBJ2-2; TRBD1 or TRBD2 may be the D gene (5 bases each). In germline, CDR1 is MNHNY, CDR2 SVGAGI (reference sequence). Trimming removed 7 bases from V and 0 bases from J, with 12 bases in between. The CDR3 consists of 15 residues. The CDR3 protein is CASNWDGPNTGELFF. CDR3 sequence (DNA): TGTGCCAGCAACTGGGACGGACCGAACACCGGGGAGCTGTTTTTT.